Listed here is a single T cell receptor beta chain. Its specificity is not known. The PCR used 60 Vbeta and 13 Jbeta primers. The method was immunoSEQ multiplex PCR; TCRdb's version includes in-frame clones alone and lacks a portion of them. The sample carries about 180,000 clones, more than 75% recorded once. The sample is drawn from a study of cytomegalovirus exposure and HLA in healthy donors. General observations from the study: In vitro checks showed that three CMV-associated chains really do target CMV antigens. An analysis done earlier found most TCR beta V segments productive about 87% or about 30% of the time. Relative to equally common others, HLA-associated TCR beta chains showed greater clonal expansion in a later analysis.

V lost 7 bases and J 2 bases, leaving 11 bases between the germline ends. Germline assignment: CDR1 MDHEN and CDR2 SYDVKM. This CDR3 spans 13 amino acids. The clonotype was recovered from a man aged 35 to 55 in good health and CMV-seronegative. The sequencing sample was made of PBMCs. This chain connects TRBV28 to TRBJ1-2; D is uncertain. This CDR3 reads CASTTPLNYGYTF. The CDR3 nucleotides read TGTGCCAGCACCACCCCCCTAAACTATGGCTACACCTTC.